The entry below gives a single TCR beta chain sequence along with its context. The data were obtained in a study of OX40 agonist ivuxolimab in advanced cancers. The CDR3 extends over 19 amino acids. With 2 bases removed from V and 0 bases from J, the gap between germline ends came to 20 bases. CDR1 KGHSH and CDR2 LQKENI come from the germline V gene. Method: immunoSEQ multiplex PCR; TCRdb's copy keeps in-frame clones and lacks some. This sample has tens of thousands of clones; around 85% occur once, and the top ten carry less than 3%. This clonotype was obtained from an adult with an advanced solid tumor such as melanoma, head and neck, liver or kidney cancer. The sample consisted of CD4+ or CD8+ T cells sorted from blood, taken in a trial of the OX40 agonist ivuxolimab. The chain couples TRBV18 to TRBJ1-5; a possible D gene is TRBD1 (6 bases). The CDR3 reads CASSPSGPLGAYSNQPQHF. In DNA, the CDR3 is TGTGCCAGCTCACCATCGGGACCCCTGGGGGCATATAGCAATCAGCCCCAGCATTTT.